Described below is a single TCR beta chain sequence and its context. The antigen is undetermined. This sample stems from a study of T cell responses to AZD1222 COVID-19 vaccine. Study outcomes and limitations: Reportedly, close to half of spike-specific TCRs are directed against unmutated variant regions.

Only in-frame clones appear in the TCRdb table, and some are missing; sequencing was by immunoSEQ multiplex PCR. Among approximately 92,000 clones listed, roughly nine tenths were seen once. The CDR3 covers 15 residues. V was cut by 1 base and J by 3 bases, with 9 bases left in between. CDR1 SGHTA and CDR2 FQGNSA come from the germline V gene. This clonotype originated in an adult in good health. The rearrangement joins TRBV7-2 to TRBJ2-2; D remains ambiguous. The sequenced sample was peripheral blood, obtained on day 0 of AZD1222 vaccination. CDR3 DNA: TGTGCCAGCAGCTTAGGACGTTTGGACACCGGGGAGCTGTTTTTT. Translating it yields CASSLGRLDTGELFF.